Each of the 14 T cell receptor beta chains below was sequenced from the same sample in a study of cytomegalovirus exposure and HLA in healthy donors. Assay used: immunoSEQ multiplex PCR; TCRdb lists only in-frame clones, some missing. The sample has some 70,000 clones, 95% to 97% seen once. The sequenced sample consisted of PBMCs. The receptors derive from a man in his late teens or twenties in good health and CMV-seronegative.

The chain joins TRBV6-1 to TRBJ1-5; 8 bases map to TRBD1. V gave up 2 bases and J gave up 1 base; unmatched junction bases: 1. This CDR3 contains 15 residues. Germline CDR1 MNHNS, CDR2 SASEGT. The CDR3 DNA follows: TGTGCCAGCAGTGAATGGACAGGGAGCAATCAGCCCCAGCATTTT. Its translation: CASSEWTGSNQPQHF.

The rearrangement joins TRBV10-2 to TRBJ2-3, with no clear D. CDR3 length equals 17 residues. Germline lookup yields CDR1 WSHSY and CDR2 SAAADI. Trimming left V 4 bases short and J 2 bases short, with 19 bases between. In nucleotides, the CDR3 is TGCGCCAGCAGTGCACTGGAAGAGGTAGCTTTCACAGATACGCAGTATTTT. This codes for CASSALEEVAFTDTQYF.

V gene TRBV7-9 combines with J gene TRBJ2-4, with TRBD2 matching 8 bases. This CDR3 spans 19 amino acids. The V gene end was trimmed by 6 bases and the J gene end by 0 bases; junction bases not matched to a gene: 16. The germline V gene encodes CDR1 SEHNR and CDR2 FQNEAQ (reference sequence). For the CDR3, the DNA is TGTGCCAGCAGTAGTATTCGGGGGGGACCGAGTCAAGCCAAAAACATTCAGTACTTC. Protein product: CASSSIRGGPSQAKNIQYF.

The table lists this clone with a count of one. J is TRBJ2-7 and V is TRBV7-8; 9 nucleotides line up with TRBD1. CDR1 is SGHVS, CDR2 FQNEAQ, per germline. J was trimmed by 4 bases and V by 6 bases; bases with no gene match: 10. The CDR3 extends over 15 amino acids. In DNA form, the CDR3 reads TGTGCCAGCAGTCCTCCGGGACAGGGTCTTTACGAGCAGTACTTC. Its translation is CASSPPGQGLYEQYF. Filled out from reference TRBV7-8 and TRBJ2-7, the complete variable domain reads GAGVSQSPRYKVAKRGQDVALRCDPISGHVSLFWYQQALGQGPEFLTYFQNEAQLDKSGLPSDRFFAERPEGSVSTLKIQRTQQEDSAVYLCASSPPGQGLYEQYFGPGTRLTVT.

The chain employs TRBV28 and TRBJ1-5; D not certain. V dropped 3 bases and J dropped 2 bases, with 8 bases sitting between them. The germline CDR1 and CDR2 sequences are MDHEN and SYDVKM. There are 14 residues in the CDR3. This chain's CDR3 is CASSFLSGNQPQHF. The CDR3 DNA follows: TGTGCCAGCAGTTTCCTCTCGGGCAATCAGCCCCAGCATTTT.

The chain carries TRBV27 and TRBJ1-2, with 10 nucleotides matching TRBD1. Germline trimming cut 3 bases from V and 8 bases from J; bases unmatched to any gene: 3. Germline loops: CDR1 MNHEY, CDR2 SMNVEV (reference sequence). There are 13 residues in the CDR3. In DNA, the CDR3 is TGTGCCAGCAGTTTTGGGACAGGGGACGGCTACACCTTC. This gives the protein CASSFGTGDGYTF.

The sample holds one count of this clone. CDR3: CATSRDAAGAQEKLFF. The CDR3 coding sequence is TGTGCCACCAGCAGAGACGCGGCAGGGGCGCAGGAAAAACTGTTTTTT. The chain uses TRBV15 and TRBJ1-4; D is perhaps TRBD1 (6 bases). Germline V CDR1 and CDR2: LNHNV, YYDKDF (reference sequence). This CDR3 spans 16 amino acids. Between the trimmed V and J ends, which lost 0 bases and 8 bases, there was a span of 16 bases.

This chain uses TRBV6-5 with TRBJ2-7; D is undetermined. Germline CDR1 and CDR2: MNHEY and SVGAGI. The ends were cut back, 8 bases at V and 3 bases at J, with 11 bases in the middle. This CDR3 has 12 residues. The CDR3 bases are TGTGCCAGCGGTAATAGTGGCTACGAGCAGTACTTC. Translation gives CASGNSGYEQYF.

This chain connects TRBV29-1 to TRBJ2-3; D remains ambiguous. From germline, CDR1 is SQVTM and CDR2 ANQGSEA. V was clipped by 4 bases and J by 2 bases, with 7 bases between them. This CDR3 spans 12 amino acids. CDR3 residues: CSVVHDTDTQYF. CDR3 sequence (DNA): TGCAGCGTTGTACATGACACAGATACGCAGTATTTT.

The chain combines TRBV19 with TRBJ2-7; TRBD1 matches 8 bases. The J segment lost 4 bases and the V segment lost 6 bases, leaving 8 bases of the junction unmatched. Germline CDR1 reads LNHDA; CDR2 reads SQIVND (reference sequence). The CDR3 covers 14 residues. The CDR3 bases are TGTGCCAGTAGCAGGTGGGACAGGCGATACGAGCAGTACTTC. This sequence encodes CASSRWDRRYEQYF.

CDR3 in amino acids: CASSHAGQPVAFF. The CDR3 bases are TGTGCCAGCAGCCACGCGGGACAGCCGGTGGCTTTCTTT. J is TRBJ1-1 and V is TRBV5-6, with 7 bases fitting TRBD1. The CDR3 extends over 13 amino acids. Germline V gene lookup returns CDR1 SGHDT and CDR2 YYEEEE. V lost 4 bases to trimming and J lost 11 bases; unmatched junction nucleotides: 11.

The table lists this clone with a count of one. The chain combines TRBV5-1 with TRBJ2-3; 7 nucleotides agree with TRBD2. Germline V lookup: CDR1 SGHRS, CDR2 YFSETQ. Unmatched junction bases numbered 7, after V lost 7 bases and J lost 2 bases. This CDR3 has 14 residues. This CDR3 reads CASGNLADTDTQYF. CDR3 coding DNA: TGCGCCAGCGGCAACCTAGCGGACACAGATACGCAGTATTTT. The variable domain in full, with the rest retrieved from reference TRBV5-1 and TRBJ2-3, is KAGVTQTPRYLIKTRGQQVTLSCSPISGHRSVSWYQQTPGQGLQFLFEYFSETQRNKGNFPGRFSGRQFSNSRSEMNVSTLELGDSALYLCASGNLADTDTQYFGPGTRLTVL.

V and J are TRBV9 and TRBJ1-1, with D possibly TRBD1 on 5 matching bases. The CDR3 extends over 16 amino acids. CDR1 and CDR2 from the germline V gene are SGDLS and YYNGEE. V lost 3 bases, J lost 7 bases, and 22 bases lay in between. The chain's CDR3 is CASSGTGREGFVEAFF. The CDR3 DNA sequence: TGTGCCAGCAGCGGGACGGGCAGGGAAGGGTTCGTTGAAGCTTTCTTT.

In DNA form, the CDR3 reads TGTGCCAGTAGTCCCCGACGATCGACAGGGACGACTGAAGCTTTCTTT. Its translation: CASSPRRSTGTTEAFF. The chain joins TRBV19 to TRBJ1-1, with TRBD1 matching over 7 bases. Trimming took 5 bases from V and 5 from J; bases not matched to a gene: 14. CDR1 and CDR2 (germline): LNHDA, SQIVND (reference sequence). The length of the CDR3 is 16 residues.